The 31 T cell receptor beta chains reported below all come from one sample, sequenced in a study of a mutant IDH1 vaccine in newly diagnosed glioma. Their antigens remain unidentified. The time point was: week 35, safety follow-up. Mutant IDH1 20-mer peptide, at 300 ug, made up each vaccine dose, with topical imiquimod. Here immunoSEQ multiplex PCR was the method, and the copy in TCRdb shows in-frame clones only, minus some. The sample carries about 72,000 clones, almost 85% recorded once. The specimen was PBMCs, collected from a glioma patient whose treatment included an IDH1 peptide vaccine. These receptors all come from a man aged 18 to 30 with glioma.

This clone has a single count. This chain joins TRBV10-3 and TRBJ2-5, with no clear D. The CDR3 covers 14 residues. CDR1 is ENHRY, CDR2 SYGVKD, per germline. V was cut by 2 bases and J by 5 bases, with 12 bases left in between. The chain's CDR3 is CAISEPGPWETQYF. For the CDR3, the DNA is TGTGCCATCAGTGAGCCAGGACCCTGGGAGACCCAGTACTTC.

V gene TRBV4-3 combines with J gene TRBJ1-5; no clear D. Germline values: CDR1 LGHNA, CDR2 YSLEER. This CDR3 comprises 15 residues. Trimming took 1 base from V and 0 from J, leaving 7 bases between them. The CDR3 region is CASSQAPYSNQPQHF. The CDR3, as DNA: TGCGCCAGCAGCCAAGCCCCTTATAGCAATCAGCCCCAGCATTTT.

The rearrangement joins TRBV19 to TRBJ2-7; D ambiguous. The germline V gene encodes CDR1 LNHDA and CDR2 SQIVND (reference sequence). Trimming removed 6 bases at V and 3 bases at J, with 12 bases between. The CDR3 has 13 amino acids. CDR3 sequence (DNA): TGTGCCAGTAGCCTCACAGAGAGCTACGAGCAGTACTTC. Translating gives CASSLTESYEQYF.

This sequence joins TRBV7-2 and TRBJ2-1; 10 bases agree with TRBD1. The CDR3 is made up of 16 amino acids. V gave up 2 bases and J gave up 3 bases; unmatched junction bases: 4. The germline V gene encodes CDR1 SGHTA and CDR2 FQGNSA. CDR3 nucleotides: TGTGCCAGCAGCTTAAGTGGGACAGGGGTCTACAATGAGCAGTTCTTC. It translates to CASSLSGTGVYNEQFF. Using reference TRBV7-2 and TRBJ2-1 for the parts outside the CDR3, the full variable domain is GAGVSQSPSNKVTEKGKDVELRCDPISGHTALYWYRQSLGQGLEFLIYFQGNSAPDKSGLPSDRFSAERTGGSVSTLTIQRTQQEDSAVYLCASSLSGTGVYNEQFFGPGTRLTVL.

The V and J genes are TRBV5-6 and TRBJ2-5; D gene unclear. In germline, CDR1 is SGHDT, CDR2 YYEEEE. This CDR3 comprises 14 residues. V was trimmed by 2 bases and J by 1 base, leaving 9 bases between them. CDR3 region: CASSLEGPQETQYF. The CDR3, as DNA: TGTGCCAGCAGCTTAGAAGGGCCCCAAGAGACCCAGTACTTC.

The V gene is TRBV7-9, the J gene TRBJ1-1, with TRBD1 identical over 7 bases. The CDR3 extends over 14 amino acids. The V and J ends lost 4 bases and 6 bases, in that order; junction bases with no gene match: 8. CDR1 and CDR2 from the germline V gene are SEHNR and FQNEAQ (reference sequence). This CDR3 is CASSSTGAGAEAFF. In DNA, the CDR3 is TGTGCCAGCAGCTCCACAGGGGCCGGAGCTGAAGCTTTCTTT.

The chain recombines TRBV7-2 with TRBJ1-2, with TRBD1 matching 12 bases. This CDR3 is 17 amino acids long. Trimming cost V 0 bases and J 3 bases; bases outside gene matches: 5. The germline gives CDR1 SGHTA, CDR2 FQGNSA. This CDR3 is CASSLAGTGGAYYGYTF. In DNA, the CDR3 is TGTGCCAGCAGCTTAGCGGGGACAGGGGGCGCCTACTATGGCTACACCTTC.

The chain employs TRBV5-6 and TRBJ1-1; TRBD1 matches 8 bases. The CDR3 is made up of 14 amino acids. J was trimmed by 3 bases and V by 3 bases; bases with no gene match: 4. The V gene's germline CDR1 is SGHDT and CDR2 YYEEEE. The CDR3 is CASSSETGDTEAFF. CDR3 nucleotides: TGTGCCAGCAGCTCCGAGACAGGGGACACTGAAGCTTTCTTT.

V is TRBV7-3 and J is TRBJ2-2; 7 positions match TRBD1. The CDR3 is made up of 17 amino acids. After removal of 1 base from V and 6 bases from J, the junction contained 11 bases not matched to a gene. The V gene's germline CDR1 is SGHTA and CDR2 FQGTGA. CDR3 bases: TGTGCCAGCAGCTTAAACGAGGGGACAGCACTCGCCGGGGAGCTGTTTTTT. Its translation is CASSLNEGTALAGELFF.

The chain carries TRBV7-2 and TRBJ2-7; a possible D gene is TRBD1 (6 bases). The CDR3 runs to 14 residues. Germline lookup yields CDR1 SGHTA and CDR2 FQGNSA. V lost 4 bases and J 2 bases, leaving 12 bases between the germline ends. This CDR3 reads CASSSNRVTYEQYF. In nucleotides, the CDR3 is TGTGCCAGCAGCTCAAACAGGGTAACCTACGAGCAGTACTTC.

The chain is built from TRBV19 and TRBJ1-1, with D perhaps TRBD1 (6 bases). V shed 6 bases and J shed 5 bases, with 10 bases lying between them. In germline, CDR1 is LNHDA, CDR2 SQIVND (reference sequence). CDR3 size: 12 residues. The CDR3 DNA reads TGTGCCAGTAGCCATGGGACAACTGAAGCTTTCTTT. This translates into CASSHGTTEAFF.

The sample holds a few counts of this clone. The rearrangement uses TRBV4-3 and TRBJ2-1; 14 bases agree with TRBD2. Trimming cost V 3 bases and J 8 bases; bases outside gene matches: 18. CDR1 is LGHNA, CDR2 YSLEER, per germline. The CDR3 consists of 20 residues. The CDR3 region is CASSQQIYPGLAGVRHEQFF. The CDR3 DNA is TGCGCCAGCAGCCAGCAAATCTATCCGGGACTAGCGGGAGTTAGGCATGAGCAGTTCTTC.

The V call is TRBV2, the J call TRBJ2-7, with TRBD2 matching over 9 bases. CDR1 and CDR2 from the germline V gene are SNHLY and FYNNEI. The ends lost 6 bases at V and 6 bases at J; junction bases unmatched: 18. The CDR3 totals 17 residues. The CDR3 DNA follows: TGTGCCAGCAGCAGGGGAGGGGCTAGCGGGGTATCAGCCGAGCAGTACTTC. Its protein product is CASSRGGASGVSAEQYF. Variable domain in full (rest from reference TRBV2 and TRBJ2-7): EPEVTQTPSHQVTQMGQEVILRCVPISNHLYFYWYRQILGQKVEFLVSFYNNEISEKSEIFDDQFSVERPDGSNFTLKIRSTKLEDSAMYFCASSRGGASGVSAEQYFGPGTRLTVT.

This clone appeared once. The rearrangement joins TRBV28 to TRBJ1-3, with 10 positions matching TRBD1. Germline V gene lookup returns CDR1 MDHEN and CDR2 SYDVKM. After removal of 5 bases from V and 7 bases from J, the junction contained 8 bases not matched to a gene. The CDR3 loop spans 15 amino acids. CDR3 coding DNA: TGTGCCAGCAGTAATATCCGGGACAGGGGTAACACCATATATTTT. Translation: CASSNIRDRGNTIYF.

The rearrangement links TRBV28 to TRBJ1-2, with TRBD1 as a possible D gene (6 bases). There are 13 residues in the CDR3. V dropped 4 bases and J dropped 8 bases, with 14 bases sitting between them. Germline V gives CDR1 MDHEN, CDR2 SYDVKM. CDR3 nucleotides: TGTGCCAGCAGTTCCCTGGGACAAGGGGGCTACACCTTC. Protein product: CASSSLGQGGYTF.

The chain links TRBV7-9 to TRBJ1-3; TRBD1 is a possible D gene (5 bases). V was shortened by 2 bases and J by 2 bases, with 13 bases between the two germline ends. Germline loops: CDR1 SEHNR, CDR2 FQNEAQ (reference sequence). The CDR3 is 16 residues long. CDR3 in amino acids: CASSLYSKGTGNTIYF. For the CDR3, the DNA is TGTGCCAGCAGCTTATATTCCAAGGGGACTGGAAACACCATATATTTT.

The chain employs TRBV30 and TRBJ1-1; 9 positions agree with TRBD1. Germline-derived CDR1 and CDR2 are GTSNPN and SVGIG (reference sequence). After removal of 2 bases from V and 5 bases from J, the junction contained 6 bases not matched to a gene. The CDR3 sequence is 14 residues long. The CDR3 DNA reads as TGTGCCTGGAGTCGGGGACAGGGCCGGACTGAAGCTTTCTTT. This translates into CAWSRGQGRTEAFF.

The chain links TRBV5-1 to TRBJ1-4, with D perhaps matching TRBD1 (5 bases). This CDR3 contains 15 residues. V lost 4 bases and J 0 bases, leaving 10 bases between the germline ends. From germline, CDR1 is SGHRS and CDR2 YFSETQ. CDR3 coding DNA: TGCGCCAGCAGCCTACCAGGGTCAACTAATGAAAAACTGTTTTTT. Its translation: CASSLPGSTNEKLFF.

This chain uses TRBV6-1 with TRBJ2-3; TRBD1 matches at 7 bases. Losses at the gene ends were 7 bases for V and 7 bases for J; bases not matched to a gene: 11. The CDR3 has 14 residues. The germline gives CDR1 MNHNS, CDR2 SASEGT. For the CDR3, the DNA is TGTGCCAGCACCCGACAGGGATCTCAACATACGCAGTATTTT. Translated, it gives CASTRQGSQHTQYF.

In its sample, this clone was seen once. The gene calls are TRBV29-1 and TRBJ2-1; D remains unclear. This CDR3 spans 12 amino acids. Trimming pared 2 bases from V and 7 bases from J, leaving 9 bases between. Germline loops: CDR1 SQVTM, CDR2 ANQGSEA. DNA of the CDR3: TGCAGCGTTGAAAAGAGCCCAAATGAGCAGTTCTTC. The encoded protein is CSVEKSPNEQFF.

The chain has TRBV29-1 and TRBJ1-3; D is ambiguous. Per germline, CDR1 SQVTM and CDR2 ANQGSEA. The CDR3 spans 13 residues. V was trimmed by 4 bases and J by 1 base, leaving 8 bases between them. Here the CDR3 DNA reads TGCAGCGTTGCGTCGAAGTCTGGAAACACCATATATTTT. It is translated as CSVASKSGNTIYF. The full variable domain, in which reference TRBV29-1 and TRBJ1-3 provide the parts outside the CDR3, is SAVISQKPSRDICQRGTSLTIQCQVDSQVTMMFWYRQQPGQSLTLIATANQGSEATYESGFVIDKFPISRPNLTFSTLTVSNMSPEDSSIYLCSVASKSGNTIYFGEGSWLTVV.

The CDR3 nucleotides read TGTGCCAGCAGCCCGGGACACAACTATGGCTACACCTTC. Its protein product is CASSPGHNYGYTF. V usage is TRBV6-6 and J usage is TRBJ1-2, with D possibly being TRBD1 (6 bases). Germline CDR1 reads MNHNY; CDR2 reads SVGAGI (reference sequence). This CDR3 has 13 residues. The V end lost 6 bases, the J end lost 2 bases, and 10 bases lay between the germline ends.

The chain links TRBV28 to TRBJ2-7, with D possibly TRBD2 on 6 matching bases. CDR1 and CDR2 from the germline V gene are MDHEN and SYDVKM. Trimming took off 3 bases at V and 3 bases at J, with 9 bases between the two ends. The CDR3 is 13 amino acids. CDR3 loop: CASSLGRGYEQYF. DNA of the CDR3: TGTGCCAGCAGTTTGGGGCGGGGCTACGAGCAGTACTTC.

This chain links TRBV9 with TRBJ2-3, with 11 bases that match TRBD2. Germline V CDR1 and CDR2: SGDLS, YYNGEE. CDR3 length: 14 amino acids. The V segment lost 4 bases and the J segment 3 bases; nucleotides outside the gene matches: 1. For the CDR3, the DNA is TGTGCCAGCAGCCTAGCGGGAGGAACAGATACGCAGTATTTT. This encodes CASSLAGGTDTQYF.

Of note for this clone: At one end, the junction sequence differs from germline, possibly due to a read error. The rearrangement joins TRBV5-3 to TRBJ1-5; the match to TRBD1 covers 10 bases. TRBV5-3 is an ORF, with its function uncertain. CDR3 length: 14 residues. In DNA form, the CDR3 reads TGTGCCAGAATGGGGGACAGGGGCAAGCAGCCCCAGCATTTT. Its protein is CARMGDRGKQPQHF.

The V call is TRBV27, the J call TRBJ2-3; 8 bases match TRBD1. Germline CDR1 is MNHEY and CDR2 is SMNVEV (reference sequence). This CDR3 has 16 residues. After removal of 5 bases from V and 5 bases from J, the junction contained 12 bases not matched to a gene. CDR3 protein: CASSTYRGLIIDTQYF. The DNA for the CDR3 is TGTGCCAGCAGTACCTACAGGGGGTTGATAATAGATACGCAGTATTTT.

This sequence joins TRBV29-1 and TRBJ1-1; 9 bases align to TRBD1. Looked up from germline, CDR1 is SQVTM and CDR2 is ANQGSEA. J gave up 4 bases and V 4 bases, and 19 bases lay outside the gene matches. The CDR3 extends over 18 amino acids. CDR3 bases: TGCAGCGTTGTAAGGGGAAGGGGACAGGGAAAATTAGGCACTGAAGCTTTCTTT. It yields the protein CSVVRGRGQGKLGTEAFF.

The chain has TRBV4-2 and TRBJ2-7, with TRBD2 matching over 9 bases. Unmatched junction bases numbered 4, after V lost 1 base and J lost 0 bases. Germline CDR1 and CDR2: LGHNA and YNFKEQ. The CDR3 consists of 16 residues. CDR3: CASSQVLSGSSYEQYF. The CDR3 coding sequence is TGTGCCAGCAGCCAAGTTCTTAGCGGGAGCTCCTACGAGCAGTACTTC.

This chain links TRBV5-1 with TRBJ2-2; 7 positions agree with TRBD2. From germline, CDR1 is SGHRS and CDR2 YFSETQ. The CDR3 loop spans 15 amino acids. V shed 6 bases and J 0 bases; nucleotides not matched to a gene: 5. The CDR3, as DNA: TGCGCCAGCAACCCGGCGGGGGCGAACACCGGGGAGCTGTTTTTT. Protein: CASNPAGANTGELFF.

The chain is built from TRBV4-2 and TRBJ2-5; D possibly corresponds to TRBD2 (5 bases). CDR1 is LGHNA and CDR2 is YNFKEQ in the germline V gene. The CDR3 runs to 15 residues. Between the trimmed V and J ends, which lost 4 bases and 4 bases, there was a span of 16 bases. CDR3 amino acids: CASSPKSIGVETQYF. The CDR3 DNA sequence: TGTGCCAGCAGCCCTAAATCTATCGGGGTAGAGACCCAGTACTTC.

The chain carries TRBV7-9 and TRBJ2-3; possible D gene TRBD2, 7 bases. This CDR3 has 15 amino acids. V was trimmed by 6 bases and J by 4 bases, leaving 17 bases between them. Germline V gives CDR1 SEHNR, CDR2 FQNEAQ (reference sequence). CDR3 DNA: TGTGCCAGCAGGGACCCAAGGGGGGGGTCAGATACGCAGTATTTT. Protein sequence: CASRDPRGGSDTQYF.